Presented here are 7 T cell receptor beta chains from one specimen sequenced in a study of spatial heterogeneity in lung cancer. MiXCR was run by TCRdb on the 5' RACE reads, yielding one entry per CDR3 protein. This table has over 50,000 distinct CDR3 sequences, nearly 6.5% appearing once. Time point noted: sample taken at primary tumor resection. The material was PBMCs, obtained at surgery. The origin of the receptors is a female donor with early-stage non-small cell lung cancer.

This clonotype occurred many times. The V and J genes are TRBV4-1 and TRBJ1-6; 8 bases agree with TRBD1. There are 15 residues in the CDR3. After removal of 1 base from V and 6 bases from J, the junction contained 2 bases not matched to a gene. The germline V gene has CDR1 MGHRA and CDR2 YSYEKL. This CDR3 reads CASSQVGQGNSPLHF. CDR3 in DNA: TGCGCCAGCAGCCAAGTAGGACAGGGTAATTCACCCCTCCACTTT.

V is TRBV10-3 and J is TRBJ2-7; 8 nucleotides align to TRBD2. With V trimmed by 1 base and J by 6 bases, 8 bases remained unmatched. CDR1 is ENHRY and CDR2 is SYGVKD in the germline V gene. The CDR3 covers 15 residues. The CDR3 DNA follows: TGTGCCATCAGTGAGTTGGTAGCGGGACGGGCCGAGCAGTACTTC. The encoded protein is CAISELVAGRAEQYF.

J is TRBJ1-2 and V is TRBV27, with 12 positions matching TRBD1. Germline V gene sequence: CDR1 MNHEY, CDR2 SMNVEV (reference sequence). Unmatched junction bases numbered 14, after V lost 5 bases and J lost 7 bases. The CDR3 totals 17 residues. Written as DNA, the CDR3 is TGTGCCAGCAGTATTACTCCCTGGGGACAGGGGGCTGTTGGCTACACCTTC. It translates to CASSITPWGQGAVGYTF.

The genes are TRBV20-1 and TRBJ2-7, with 10 nucleotides matching TRBD1. Germline V lookup: CDR1 DFQATT, CDR2 SNEGSKA (reference sequence). This CDR3 region has 14 residues. J lost 2 bases, V lost 4 bases, and 5 bases had no gene match. The CDR3 DNA reads TGCAGTGCTAACCCGGGACAGGGGACCTACGAGCAGTACTTC. This encodes CSANPGQGTYEQYF.

This clonotype has ten or more counts. The chain carries TRBV6-5 and TRBJ2-7; D perhaps matches TRBD2 (5 bases). CDR1 MNHEY and CDR2 SVGAGI come from the germline V gene. This CDR3 region has 15 residues. V lost 0 bases, J lost 0 bases, and 9 bases lay in between. CDR3 region: CASSYSTGSSYEQYF. The CDR3 nucleotides read TGTGCCAGCAGTTACTCGACTGGGAGCTCCTACGAGCAGTACTTC.

This clonotype was observed a few times. The chain couples TRBV5-4 to TRBJ1-1; the match to TRBD1 covers 7 bases. Germline V gene sequence: CDR1 SGHNT, CDR2 YYREEE (reference sequence). The CDR3 consists of 16 residues. The V gene end was trimmed by 4 bases and the J gene end by 4 bases; junction bases not matched to a gene: 13. The CDR3 is CASSPKVNRGSTEAFF. The CDR3 DNA reads as TGTGCCAGCAGCCCTAAGGTAAACAGGGGTAGCACTGAAGCTTTCTTT.

This clonotype was seen repeatedly, ten times or more. J is TRBJ1-2 and V is TRBV7-3, with D unclear. There are 15 residues in the CDR3. Germline V lookup: CDR1 SGHTA, CDR2 FQGTGA. Trimming shortened V by 3 bases and J by 0 bases, and 11 bases separated the two germline ends. CDR3 residues: CASSLNPQANYGYTF. CDR3 DNA: TGTGCCAGCAGCTTGAACCCTCAAGCTAACTATGGCTACACCTTC.